These 15 T cell receptor beta chains were all obtained from the same sample, sequenced in a study of cytomegalovirus exposure and HLA in healthy donors. In the PCR, 60 Vbeta and 13 Jbeta primers were used. The data were produced by immunoSEQ multiplex PCR, yet TCRdb's version contains in-frame clones alone and is incomplete. The table includes around 100,000 clones, around three quarters detected once. The sample was PBMCs. The receptor set was obtained from a woman in her 40s in good health and CMV-seronegative.

This clone was seen only a few times. This rearrangement joins TRBV19 to TRBJ2-1; TRBD1 might be the D (6 bases). The V end was cut by 0 bases, the J end by 5 bases, with 11 bases between. The CDR3 consists of 15 residues. Germline V CDR1 and CDR2: LNHDA, SQIVND (reference sequence). The CDR3 region is CASSIEGAWDNEQFF. The CDR3 region has the DNA TGTGCCAGTAGTATAGAGGGGGCATGGGACAATGAGCAGTTCTTC.

CDR3 protein: CASSPLAGGANEQFF. Written as DNA, the CDR3 is TGTGCCAGCAGTCCTCTAGCGGGGGGCGCCAATGAGCAGTTCTTC. The V and J genes are TRBV27 and TRBJ2-1; TRBD2 matches at 11 bases. Per germline, CDR1 MNHEY and CDR2 SMNVEV (reference sequence). CDR3 length: 15 amino acids. V shed 5 bases and J 6 bases; nucleotides not matched to a gene: 6.

The rearrangement joins TRBV4-2 to TRBJ1-5; D not certain. Trimming cost V 1 base and J 6 bases, with 7 bases left between them. Germline loops: CDR1 LGHNA, CDR2 YNFKEQ. CDR3 length equals 13 residues. The CDR3 coding sequence is TGTGCCAGCAGCCAAGGCAGGTCTCAGCCCCAGCATTTT. It specifies CASSQGRSQPQHF.

This rearrangement joins TRBV15 to TRBJ2-1, with D maybe TRBD1 (6 bases). The V gene's germline CDR1 is LNHNV and CDR2 YYDKDF (reference sequence). V was trimmed by 3 bases and J by 8 bases, leaving 14 bases between them. The CDR3 is made up of 14 amino acids. This CDR3 reads CATSRDGGRDEQFF. CDR3 bases: TGTGCCACCAGCAGGGATGGGGGCAGGGATGAGCAGTTCTTC. The full variable domain, completed using reference TRBV15 and TRBJ2-1, is DAMVIQNPRYQVTQFGKPVTLSCSQTLNHNVMYWYQQKSSQAPKLLFHYYDKDFNNEADTPDNFQSRRPNTSFCFLDIRSPGLGDTAMYLCATSRDGGRDEQFFGPGTRLTVL.

V is TRBV29-1 and J is TRBJ1-1, with 7 bases aligning to TRBD1. The J segment lost 5 bases and the V segment lost 4 bases, leaving 13 bases of the junction unmatched. There are 15 residues in the CDR3. CDR1 and CDR2 from the germline V gene are SQVTM and ANQGSEA. As DNA, the CDR3 is TGCAGCGTTGGCGGCACAGGGGCCTCGAGGACTGAAGCTTTCTTT. Translated: CSVGGTGASRTEAFF.

The chain links TRBV28 to TRBJ2-7; D is possibly TRBD2 (5 bases). CDR1 and CDR2 (germline): MDHEN, SYDVKM. V lost 5 bases, J lost 0 bases, and 14 bases lay in between. The CDR3 length is 15 residues. The CDR3 loop is CASSRLRGFSYEQYF. CDR3 DNA: TGTGCCAGCAGTCGCTTACGGGGATTCTCCTACGAGCAGTACTTC.

J is TRBJ2-5 and V is TRBV7-6, with no clear D. Germline loops: CDR1 SGHVS, CDR2 FNYEAQ. Trimming cost V 7 bases and J 5 bases, with 17 bases left between them. The CDR3 is made up of 14 amino acids. For the CDR3, the DNA is TGTGCCAGCATCCCCAGCGAGTTTAGTGAGACCCAGTACTTC. This encodes CASIPSEFSETQYF.

The chain recombines TRBV6-1 with TRBJ2-1; 13 positions agree with TRBD2. Germline loops: CDR1 MNHNS, CDR2 SASEGT. This CDR3 spans 16 amino acids. J lost 6 bases, V lost 3 bases, and 5 bases had no gene match. The CDR3 DNA is TGTGCCAGCAGTGACGTCGGACTAGCGGGAGTCAATGAGCAGTTCTTC. It codes for CASSDVGLAGVNEQFF.

The rearrangement links TRBV28 to TRBJ1-2; TRBD1 aligns across 8 bases. In germline, CDR1 is MDHEN, CDR2 SYDVKM. The CDR3 runs 14 residues. With V trimmed by 2 bases and J by 2 bases, 1 base remained unmatched. The CDR3 DNA follows: TGTGCCAGCAGTTTACCAGGGGGCAACTATGGCTACACCTTC. This encodes CASSLPGGNYGYTF.

The V call is TRBV19, the J call TRBJ2-1; weak D call: TRBD2 (5 bases). There are 16 residues in the CDR3. Germline CDR1 is LNHDA and CDR2 is SQIVND (reference sequence). With 1 base removed from V and 0 bases from J, the gap between germline ends came to 10 bases. The CDR3 nucleotides read TGTGCCAGTAGTATAGGTAGCGTTCACTCCTACAATGAGCAGTTCTTC. This encodes CASSIGSVHSYNEQFF.

This rearrangement joins TRBV5-1 to TRBJ1-1, with TRBD1 matching over 9 bases. Germline V CDR1 and CDR2: SGHRS, YFSETQ. V lost 3 bases, J lost 5 bases, and 8 bases stayed unmatched. This CDR3 spans 15 amino acids. For the CDR3, the DNA is TGCGCCAGCAGCTCTTCGACAGGGGGAAGGACTGAAGCTTTCTTT. Translation gives CASSSSTGGRTEAFF.

The chain couples TRBV7-2 to TRBJ2-5; a weak D match, TRBD2 (6 bases). Germline values: CDR1 SGHTA, CDR2 FQGNSA. There are 17 residues in the CDR3. Trimming stripped 0 bases from V and 5 bases from J, with 19 bases between. CDR3 protein: CASSLAGLATAGETQYF. The CDR3 region has the DNA TGTGCCAGCAGCTTAGCAGGGCTAGCGACCGCCGGGGAGACCCAGTACTTC.

The gene calls are TRBV9 and TRBJ2-7; 11 positions agree with TRBD2. There are 17 residues in the CDR3. Trimming removed 0 bases from V and 4 bases from J; junction bases left unmatched: 9. Germline values: CDR1 SGDLS, CDR2 YYNGEE. The CDR3 coding sequence is TGTGCCAGCAGCGTAGGAGTAGCGGGAGGGCCTATGTACGAGCAGTACTTC. It codes for CASSVGVAGGPMYEQYF.

The V gene is TRBV6-1, the J gene TRBJ2-7; 14 bases align to TRBD2. After removal of 3 bases from V and 3 bases from J, the junction contained 4 bases not matched to a gene. Germline lookup yields CDR1 MNHNS and CDR2 SASEGT. This CDR3 comprises 16 residues. In DNA, the CDR3 is TGTGCCAGCAGTGAGGGACTAGCGGGAGTTAGCTACGAGCAGTACTTC. Protein product: CASSEGLAGVSYEQYF.

The chain combines TRBV9 with TRBJ1-1; D possibly corresponds to TRBD1 (5 bases). V was cut by 4 bases and J by 7 bases, with 17 bases left in between. The germline gives CDR1 SGDLS, CDR2 YYNGEE. The CDR3 runs to 14 residues. This CDR3 is CASSSLGGVNEAFF. DNA of the CDR3: TGTGCCAGCAGCAGCCTCGGGGGGGTGAATGAAGCTTTCTTT.